The clone carrying this T cell receptor (beta chain) was recorded at least ten times. The antigen is undetermined. The CDR3 totals 16 residues. After removal of 3 bases from V and 5 bases from J, the junction contained 9 bases not matched to a gene. This record comes from a study of regulatory T cells in long-lasting Graves disease. The study, taken as a whole, reports: Comparison showed that persistent patients shared more public clonotypes (roughly 2,700) than new patients (966). Patients with persistent Graves' had lower TCR diversity than newly diagnosed patients.

Stated time point: persistent/refractory GD, antithyroid drugs over 5 years with positive TRAb. PBMC RNA served as the TCR library source. Graves' disease diagnosis was established per American Thyroid Association guidelines. iRepertoire HTBI primers and Arm-PCR of CDR3 regions built TCR beta libraries. A single record per CDR3 protein comes from TCRdb applying MiXCR to the multiplex PCR reads. Here the sample spans 300,000 to 500,000 distinct CDR3 sequences, less than 25% being singletons. The clonotype originates from a female donor with Graves disease. V gene TRBV12-3 or TRBV12-4 combines with J gene TRBJ2-7; the match to TRBD1 covers 11 bases. The source material was peripheral blood mononuclear cells (PBMCs), sampled when the disease was refractory, from a patient treated with antithyroid drugs. This CDR3 is CASSFRTGGKMDEQYF. DNA for the CDR3: TGTGCCAGCAGTTTTCGGACAGGGGGCAAAATGGACGAGCAGTACTTC.